Below are 3 T cell receptor beta chains sequenced from a single sample in a study of blood T cell repertoires in COVID-19. The table came from immunoSEQ multiplex PCR; TCRdb's copy has only in-frame clones and leaves some out. This table has about 310,000 clones, about nine tenths appearing once. Sample: peripheral blood. The receptors shown here come from a man in his forties or fifties with active or convalescent COVID-19.

The genes are TRBV6-5 and TRBJ1-1; weak D call: TRBD1 (6 bases). The germline CDR1 and CDR2 sequences are MNHEY and SVGAGI. The V and J ends lost 0 bases and 1 base respectively, with 12 bases between them. The length of the CDR3 is 16 residues. The CDR3 DNA sequence: TGTGCCAGCAGTTACTCTCAGGGGCGCAGGAACACTGAAGCTTTCTTT. Translated: CASSYSQGRRNTEAFF.

This chain connects TRBV19 to TRBJ1-6; no firm D call. The CDR3 extends over 13 amino acids. V was pared by 5 bases and J by 6 bases, with 8 bases between. Germline values: CDR1 LNHDA, CDR2 SQIVND (reference sequence). CDR3 DNA sequence: TGTGCCAGTAGTTCGCTCAGTAATTCACCCCTCCACTTT. Encoded protein: CASSSLSNSPLHF.

The rearrangement uses TRBV2 and TRBJ2-6; a possible D gene is TRBD2 (6 bases). This CDR3 is 17 amino acids long. Trimming took off 5 bases at V and 4 bases at J, with 18 bases between the two ends. CDR1 is SNHLY and CDR2 is FYNNEI in the germline V gene. The CDR3 here is CASSRDSLIAGANVLTF. The DNA of the CDR3 is TGTGCCAGCAGTAGGGACTCACTTATTGCAGGGGCCAACGTCCTGACTTTC.